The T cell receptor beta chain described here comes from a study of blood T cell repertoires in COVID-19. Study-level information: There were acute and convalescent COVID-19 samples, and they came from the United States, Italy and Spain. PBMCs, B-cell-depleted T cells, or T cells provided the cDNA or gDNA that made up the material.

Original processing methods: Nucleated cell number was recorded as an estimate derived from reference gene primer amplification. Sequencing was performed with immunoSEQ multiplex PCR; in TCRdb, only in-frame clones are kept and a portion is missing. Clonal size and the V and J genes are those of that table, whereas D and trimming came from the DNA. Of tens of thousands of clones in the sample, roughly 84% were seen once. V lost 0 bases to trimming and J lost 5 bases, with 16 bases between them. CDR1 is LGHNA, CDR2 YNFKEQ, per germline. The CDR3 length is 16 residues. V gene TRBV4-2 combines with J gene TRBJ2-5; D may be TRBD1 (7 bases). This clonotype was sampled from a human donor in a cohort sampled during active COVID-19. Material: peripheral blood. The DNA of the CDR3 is TGTGCCAGCAGCCAAGATAGCGGCACGACAGGGGAGACCCAGTACTTC. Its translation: CASSQDSGTTGETQYF.